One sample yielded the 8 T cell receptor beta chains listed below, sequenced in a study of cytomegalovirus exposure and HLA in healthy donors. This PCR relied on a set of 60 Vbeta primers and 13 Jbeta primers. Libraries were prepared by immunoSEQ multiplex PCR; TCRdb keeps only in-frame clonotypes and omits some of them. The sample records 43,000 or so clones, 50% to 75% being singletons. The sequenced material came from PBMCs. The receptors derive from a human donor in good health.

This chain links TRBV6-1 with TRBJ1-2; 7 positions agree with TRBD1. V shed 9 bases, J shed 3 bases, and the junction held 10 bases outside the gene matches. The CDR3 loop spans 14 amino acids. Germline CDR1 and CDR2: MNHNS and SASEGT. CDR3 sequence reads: CASRSTQGDYGYTF. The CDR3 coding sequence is TGTGCCAGTCGCTCGACTCAGGGGGACTATGGCTACACCTTC.

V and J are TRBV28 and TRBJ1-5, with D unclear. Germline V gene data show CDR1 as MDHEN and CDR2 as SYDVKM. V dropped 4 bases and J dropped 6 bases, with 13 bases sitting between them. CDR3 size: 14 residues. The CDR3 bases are TGTGCCAGCAGTTCCTCCCGGTACGGTCAGCCCCAGCATTTT. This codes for CASSSSRYGQPQHF.

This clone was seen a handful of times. CDR3 in amino acids: CASSEQGGDNEQFF. Here the CDR3 DNA reads TGTGCCAGCAGTGAACAAGGAGGGGACAATGAGCAGTTCTTC. The chain joins TRBV25-1 to TRBJ2-1, with a possible D match to TRBD2 (6 bases). Between the trimmed V and J ends, which lost 2 bases and 5 bases, there was a span of 10 bases. CDR1 is MGHDK, CDR2 SYGVNS, per germline. There are 14 residues in the CDR3. Together with reference TRBV25-1 and TRBJ2-1, the CDR3 gives the full variable domain: EADIYQTPRYLVIGTGKKITLECSQTMGHDKMYWYQQDPGMELHLIHYSYGVNSTEKGDLSSESTVSRIRTEHFPLTLESARPSHTSQYLCASSEQGGDNEQFFGPGTRLTVL.

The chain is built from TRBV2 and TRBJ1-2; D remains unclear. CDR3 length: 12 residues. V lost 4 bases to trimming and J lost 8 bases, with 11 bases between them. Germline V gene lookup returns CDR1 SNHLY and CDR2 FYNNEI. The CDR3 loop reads CASSGAPGGYTF. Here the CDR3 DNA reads TGTGCCAGCAGTGGGGCTCCCGGCGGCTACACCTTC.

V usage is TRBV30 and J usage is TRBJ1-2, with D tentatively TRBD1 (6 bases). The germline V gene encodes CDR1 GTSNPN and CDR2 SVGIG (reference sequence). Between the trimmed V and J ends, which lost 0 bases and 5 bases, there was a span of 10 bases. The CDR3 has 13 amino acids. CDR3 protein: CAWSVARGYGYTF. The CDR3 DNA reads TGTGCCTGGAGTGTAGCCAGGGGTTATGGCTACACCTTC.

Written as DNA, the CDR3 is TGCAGCGTTGAAAGGAGGCAGAGACTGAACACTGAAGCTTTCTTT. It codes for CSVERRQRLNTEAFF. The chain has TRBV29-1 and TRBJ1-1; D gene ambiguous. Germline-derived CDR1 and CDR2 are SQVTM and ANQGSEA. The CDR3 sequence is 15 residues long. V was trimmed by 2 bases and J by 0 bases, leaving 13 bases between them.

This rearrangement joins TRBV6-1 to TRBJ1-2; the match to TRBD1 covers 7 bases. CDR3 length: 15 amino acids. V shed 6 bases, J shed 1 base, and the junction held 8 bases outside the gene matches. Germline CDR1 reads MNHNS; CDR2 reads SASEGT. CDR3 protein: CASSAGQHFNYGYTF. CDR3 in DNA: TGTGCCAGCAGCGCGGGACAGCACTTTAACTATGGCTACACCTTC.

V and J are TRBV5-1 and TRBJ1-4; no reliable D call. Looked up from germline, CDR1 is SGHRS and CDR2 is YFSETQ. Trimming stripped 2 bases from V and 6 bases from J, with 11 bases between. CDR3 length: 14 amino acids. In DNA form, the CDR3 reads TGCGCCAGCAGCTTCTCGGGAATCGATGAAAAACTGTTTTTT. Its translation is CASSFSGIDEKLFF.